This T cell receptor beta chain is from a study of T-cell reconstitution after alpha-beta-depleted transplantation in children. V dropped 4 bases and J dropped 7; count of bases not matched to a gene: 8. This CDR3 contains 15 residues. In germline, CDR1 is SGHDN, CDR2 FVKESK. This clonotype was seen a handful of times. The library targeted TCRbeta and was prepared with unique molecular identifiers. Via MiXCR, TCRdb re-called the PCR reads, giving one row per CDR3 protein. The sample lists about 610,000 distinct CDR3 sequences; about 10% were seen once. Specimen: PBMCs from the stem cell graft donor, collected from the stem cell graft. The sequence was obtained from a human donor who donated a stem cell graft to a child with acute myeloid leukemia. The chain combines TRBV14 with TRBJ2-2; 8 nucleotides line up with TRBD1. The CDR3 loop reads CASSLQTGVGGELFF. CDR3 coding DNA: TGTGCCAGCAGCCTACAGACAGGGGTCGGCGGGGAGCTGTTTTTT.